The sequence of this T cell receptor (beta chain) was determined in a study of beta chain features in type 1 diabetes (dated by TCRdb to 2017 to 2018). Study-level background: Patients and healthy donors did not differ in mean age, gender distribution, total cell number or subset yield. In the study, TCRB repertoires of sorted circulating CD4+ T cell subsets from recently diagnosed type 1 diabetes patients were compared with those of matched healthy donors. A total of 90 million to 120 million sorted cells were examined across all samples, and a strong correlation was observed between cell number per subset and RNA yield. Naive and central memory subsets were obtained from all 30 or so donors, but regulatory and stem cell-like memory subsets were isolated from only 8 patients and roughly eight healthy donors.

Each donor gave one peripheral blood draw, roughly 0.11 L on average, collected into heparinised tubes. Naive, central memory, regulatory and stem cell-like memory CD4+ T cells were sorted on a BD FACSAria II using a panel including CD45RO, CCR7, CD25, CD127, CD95 and CD27. Every sorted population had a purity above 95%. PBMCs were isolated right away by Lymphoprep density gradient centrifugation and were stained directly, without culture. So that batch effects would be minimized, each experiment stained and sorted samples in pairs, pairing one healthy donor with one patient. Overall study results and their limits: Because cDNA rather than genomic DNA was sequenced, highly expressing activated cells could have been over-represented, although no difference in activation and CD3 levels was found between groups. At VDJ recombination sites, patients with type 1 diabetes made fewer insertions and deleted more nucleotides, a pattern implying thymic rearrangement abnormalities. PCR might favor shorter templates, but patient and control samples were amplified and corrected together, so any skew would affect both groups equally. Because small numbers of individuals were included in the HLA sub-analyses, any influence of HLA type on TCRB rearrangement was left unresolved. Type 1 diabetes patients showed a moderate but significant shortening of TCRB CDR3 length in all four CD4+ subsets. Naive, central memory and regulatory TCRB repertoires appeared to be more alike among patients than among healthy donors.

This clone was observed a handful of times. Its antigen remains unidentified. No much larger clonotype is one base removed from it; base qualities were not supplied. Including cysteine and phenylalanine, the CDR3 has 15 amino acids. The only DNA kept is the CDR3, 45 bases in frame from the first base. From a lookup of the germline V gene (reference sequence), CDR1 and CDR2 are GTSNPN and SVGIG. The V end loses 3 bases and the J end loses 2 bases, and a stretch of 16 bases separates them. The entire amount of isolated RNA was reverse transcribed using the High Capacity cDNA Reverse Transcription Kit, so the sequenced TCRB transcripts were expressed ones. Deep immunoSEQ sequencing was performed on naive, central memory and regulatory T cell samples, with an average of approximately 4 million total reads per sample. After sorted cells were lysed in RLT buffer, RNA was extracted with DNase-treated RNeasy Micro or Mini kits, with the choice depending on cell number. Each cell subset was processed separately to prevent cross-contamination, with patient and healthy donor samples processed together. The immunoSEQ multiplex PCR was used to amplify TCRB sequences from cDNA, generating 87-bp fragments that spanned the CDR3 region. The amplicons were sequenced using the Illumina HiSeq platform. As for how the authors treated the data: PCR bias was corrected computationally using synthetic template baselines, and reads within Hamming distance 2 were collapsed, with unmergeable singletons discarded. Reads were aligned against IMGT to assign V, D and J genes, CDR3 length and insertions or deletions at six rearrangement sites. Within each subset, clonotype counts were normalized to the number of sorted cells before true diversity and Gini coefficients were calculated with the tcR R package. The overlap coefficient, calculated on TCRB nucleotide sequences, was used to measure repertoire sharing. Out-of-frame TCRB sequences from naive cells were analyzed as a proxy for the pre-selection repertoire. TCRdb took over this immuneACCESS table, retaining in-frame rearrangements with V and J assigned. Such tables are incomplete; in checked studies, under half of the missing clones stem from an unresolved V gene, and the remainder is unexplained. V and J calls and clone size follow that table, whereas D and trimming were derived from the DNA. This sample gives 600,000 or so clones in total; 11% to 15% of them show up just once. The ten largest clones add up to roughly 0.04% of the sample.

The receptor comes from a man between 18 and 29 years old with type 1 diabetes. In this chain, TRBV30 is recombined with TRBJ1-2; no D gene call is confident. Sequencing was carried out using naive CD4+ T cells from blood. What the cell subset or site label conveys for this sample: true naive CD4+ T cells. In nucleotide form, the sequence is TGTGCCTGGAGGAGGTTAAGGGAATCGAACTATGGCTACACCTTC. The resulting protein is CAWRRLRESNYGYTF.